A selection of T cell receptor beta chains follows, all from one sample in a study of T cells in Graves' hyperthyroidism and ophthalmopathy. MiXCR, run by TCRdb on the multiplex PCR reads, gives a single entry per CDR3 protein. Altogether tens of thousands of distinct CDR3 sequences are present, roughly 50% being singletons, with the ten largest covering roughly 30%. The specimen sequenced was peripheral blood or thyroid tissue (not recorded which). These receptors all stem from a man between 18 and 35 years old with Graves' hyperthyroidism. Each CDR3 is given with its conserved first and last residue. A D gene is named only where the DNA matches it firmly. Some rows have no size entry. The others give once, few or many, or a class for an expanded clone.

DNA: TGTGCCAGCGGCCCACAGGGTTCGGGGGGTGAAGCTTTCTTT
CDR3: CASGPQGSGGEAFF
D: NA
V: TRBV2
size: NA
J: TRBJ1-1
length: 14

DNA: TGTGCCACCAGCAGACGGGGCACGGTGGGGATAACCTACGAGCAGTACTTC
CDR3: CATSRRGTVGITYEQYF
D: NA
V: TRBV15
size: NA
J: TRBJ2-7
length: 17

DNA: TGTGCCAGCAGGGGGGACAGGAGCTCCTACGAGCAGTACTTC
CDR3: CASRGDRSSYEQYF
D: TRBD1
V: TRBV28
size: many
J: TRBJ2-7
length: 14

DNA: TGCAGTGCTAGGGCAGGGGGCATGAGCAACCAGCCCCAGCATTTT
CDR3: CSARAGGMSNQPQHF
D: TRBD1
V: TRBV20-1
size: once
J: TRBJ1-5
length: 15

DNA: TGTGCCAGCAGCCTGACAGGGGGCTACACCGGGGAGCTGTCTTTT
CDR3: CASSLTGGYTGELSF
D: TRBD1
V: TRBV7-2
size: NA
J: TRBJ2-2
length: 15

DNA: TGCAGCGTAGAGGGGGGGCACTCCTACGAGCAGTACTTC
CDR3: CSVEGGHSYEQYF
D: NA
V: TRBV29-1
size: few
J: TRBJ2-7
length: 13

DNA: TGCAGCGTTGTAGACAGGGGCGTGGAGGGCTACACCTTC
CDR3: CSVVDRGVEGYTF
D: TRBD1
V: TRBV29-1
size: NA
J: TRBJ1-2
length: 13

DNA: TGTGCCAGCAGGCGCCGGGACACCTCCTACGAGCAGTACTTC
CDR3: CASRRRDTSYEQYF
D: NA
V: TRBV6-6
size: many
J: TRBJ2-7
length: 14

DNA: TGTGCCACCAAGAGGGGGACAGGCGATTCACCCCTCCACTTT
CDR3: CATKRGTGDSPLHF
D: TRBD1
V: TRBV10-3
size: NA
J: TRBJ1-6
length: 14

DNA: TGTGCCAGCAGAATCGAAGGGGGGGCTGGGGCTGAAGCTTTCTTT
CDR3: CASRIEGGAGAEAFF
D: NA
V: TRBV6-6
size: many
J: TRBJ1-1
length: 15

DNA: TGTGCCAGCAGCTTAGGGAGCCGCTACGAGCAGTACTTC
CDR3: CASSLGSRYEQYF
D: NA
V: TRBV7-3
size: NA
J: TRBJ2-7
length: 13

DNA: TGTGCCATCAGTGTGTCAGCCCAGGGGGAGACCCAGTACTTC
CDR3: CAISVSAQGETQYF
D: NA
V: TRBV10-3
size: many
J: TRBJ2-5
length: 14

DNA: TGTGCCAGTAGTATCGGCAGGGTCTATGGCTACACCTTC
CDR3: CASSIGRVYGYTF
D: NA
V: TRBV7-3
size: NA
J: TRBJ1-2
length: 13

DNA: TGCAGCTTGAGCGGGACTAGCAGCCTCGAGCAGTACTTC
CDR3: CSLSGTSSLEQYF
D: TRBD2
V: TRBV29-1
size: NA
J: TRBJ2-7
length: 13

DNA: TGCAGTGCTAGAACGACTAGCGGGGGAGGAGAGACCCAGTACTTC
CDR3: CSARTTSGGGETQYF
D: TRBD2
V: TRBV20-1
size: NA
J: TRBJ2-5
length: 15

DNA: TGTGCCAGCAGCCACCCAACAGGGGTTGGGCAGTACTTC
CDR3: CASSHPTGVGQYF
D: TRBD1
V: TRBV12-3/TRBV12-4
size: NA
J: TRBJ2-7
length: 13

DNA: TGTGCCAGCAGCTTTTACTTGAGCTCCTACGAGCAGTACTTC
CDR3: CASSFYLSSYEQYF
D: NA
V: TRBV7-2
size: many
J: TRBJ2-7
length: 14

DNA: TGTGCCAGCAAGTATTACTATGGCTACACCTTC
CDR3: CASKYYYGYTF
D: NA
V: TRBV2
size: few
J: TRBJ1-2
length: 11

DNA: TGTGCCAGCAGCTTAGCGGGTGCAGGGAGCGAGCAGTACTTC
CDR3: CASSLAGAGSEQYF
D: NA
V: TRBV7-7
size: NA
J: TRBJ2-7
length: 14

DNA: TGTGCCGGCAGCTCAGTAAACGAGCAGTCCTTC
CDR3: CAGSSVNEQSF
D: NA
V: TRBV12-3/TRBV12-4
size: NA
J: TRBJ2-7
length: 11

DNA: TGCAGTGCGCCGGAACAGCCCCAGCATTTT
CDR3: CSAPEQPQHF
D: NA
V: TRBV20-1
size: NA
J: TRBJ1-5
length: 10

DNA: TGTGCCAGCAGCGTCAGGGGAACCGGGGAGCTGTTTTTT
CDR3: CASSVRGTGELFF
D: NA
V: TRBV2
size: NA
J: TRBJ2-2
length: 13

DNA: TGTGCCACCAGCTTTAGCGGGGGGGTGGCCACCGGGGAGCTGTTTTTT
CDR3: CATSFSGGVATGELFF
D: TRBD2
V: TRBV15
size: NA
J: TRBJ2-2
length: 16

DNA: TGTGCCAGCAGCTTAGGGGACAGACACACCTTC
CDR3: CASSLGDRHTF
D: TRBD1
V: TRBV7-2
size: NA
J: TRBJ1-2
length: 11

DNA: TGCAGTGCTAGCGGTGGACTAGCGGAGTTCTCCTACGAGCAGTACTTC
CDR3: CSASGGLAEFSYEQYF
D: TRBD2
V: TRBV20-1
size: once
J: TRBJ2-7
length: 16

DNA: TGTGCCAGCACCCCCCAGGGCGCGGGTGGCTACACCTTC
CDR3: CASTPQGAGGYTF
D: NA
V: TRBV3-1
size: many
J: TRBJ1-2
length: 13

DNA: TGTGCCAGCAGCTTTAGCGGGAGCTCCTACGAGCAGTACTTC
CDR3: CASSFSGSSYEQYF
D: TRBD2
V: TRBV7-9
size: NA
J: TRBJ2-7
length: 14

DNA: TGCGCCAGCCGGAAGAAAAGGCCTAACTATGGCTACACCTTC
CDR3: CASRKKRPNYGYTF
D: NA
V: TRBV5-1
size: NA
J: TRBJ1-2
length: 14

DNA: TGTGCCAGCAGCTTAGGGGTTAGACCTATGACAGTCTCCCATTCACCCCTCCACTTT
CDR3: CASSLGVRPMTVSHSPLHF
D: NA
V: TRBV7-8
size: many
J: TRBJ1-6
length: 19

DNA: TGCAGTGCTTCTTCAACGGGACGACAAGAGACCCAGTACTTC
CDR3: CSASSTGRQETQYF
D: NA
V: TRBV20-1
size: many
J: TRBJ2-5
length: 14

DNA: TGTGCCAGCAGCTCAGGGGTGTACGAGCAGTACTTC
CDR3: CASSSGVYEQYF
D: NA
V: TRBV7-2
size: NA
J: TRBJ2-7
length: 12

DNA: TGTGCCAGCAGCGATCGACTAGCGGGGGTAGGCGGGGAGCTGTTTTTT
CDR3: CASSDRLAGVGGELFF
D: TRBD2
V: TRBV11-2
size: once
J: TRBJ2-2
length: 16

DNA: TGTGCCAGCAGCCCCGGGGGCAAGATCTCTGGAAACACCATATATTTT
CDR3: CASSPGGKISGNTIYF
D: NA
V: TRBV7-2
size: many
J: TRBJ1-3
length: 16

DNA: TGCAGCGTTGCGTTGGGGGGACCTCGAGAGACCCAGTACTTC
CDR3: CSVALGGPRETQYF
D: NA
V: TRBV29-1
size: once
J: TRBJ2-5
length: 14

DNA: TGTGCCAGCCCGGGACAGGGACGAATGAACACTGAAGCTTTCTTT
CDR3: CASPGQGRMNTEAFF
D: TRBD1
V: TRBV2
size: NA
J: TRBJ1-1
length: 15

DNA: TGTGCCACCCGAAAGGGGGAGCAGCCCCAGCATTTT
CDR3: CATRKGEQPQHF
D: NA
V: TRBV28
size: many
J: TRBJ1-5
length: 12

DNA: TGTGCCAGCAGCTTAGAAATCAGTTTCGGGGAGCTGTTTTTT
CDR3: CASSLEISFGELFF
D: NA
V: TRBV11-2
size: many
J: TRBJ2-2
length: 14

DNA: TGTGCCAGCAGCTCGGGACAGCACTACGAGCAGTACTTC
CDR3: CASSSGQHYEQYF
D: TRBD1
V: TRBV28
size: many
J: TRBJ2-7
length: 13

DNA: TGCGCCAGCGGTAGGCTGGGGCGGAACTCCTACAATGAGCAGTTCTTC
CDR3: CASGRLGRNSYNEQFF
D: NA
V: TRBV10-2
size: NA
J: TRBJ2-1
length: 16

DNA: TGCAGTGCTCGACAGGGCAACTCTGGGGCCAACGTCCTGACTTTC
CDR3: CSARQGNSGANVLTF
D: TRBD1
V: TRBV20-1
size: many
J: TRBJ2-6
length: 15

DNA: TGTGCCAGCAGCTCTGTTGCAGGGGGCCCGAACACCGGGGAGCTGTTTTTT
CDR3: CASSSVAGGPNTGELFF
D: TRBD1
V: TRBV7-9
size: NA
J: TRBJ2-2
length: 17

DNA: TGTGCCAGCAGCCCCGGGACAGGGAACAATCAGCCCCAGCATTTT
CDR3: CASSPGTGNNQPQHF
D: TRBD1
V: TRBV7-9
size: many
J: TRBJ1-5
length: 15

DNA: TGTGCCAGCAGCTTATCCCCTAGCGGCTCGATGGGGGAGCTGTTTTTT
CDR3: CASSLSPSGSMGELFF
D: TRBD2
V: TRBV7-3
size: NA
J: TRBJ2-2
length: 16

DNA: TGTGCCAGCAGCCGCGACCCACGGAATTCACCCCTCCACTTT
CDR3: CASSRDPRNSPLHF
D: NA
V: TRBV7-3
size: few
J: TRBJ1-6
length: 14

DNA: TGTGCCACCAGCAGGACAGGGAACACCGGGATCGAGCAGTACTTC
CDR3: CATSRTGNTGIEQYF
D: TRBD1
V: TRBV15
size: NA
J: TRBJ2-7
length: 15

DNA: TGTGCCAGCAGGGGACAGGAGGGGTCTGAAGCTTTCTTT
CDR3: CASRGQEGSEAFF
D: TRBD1
V: TRBV2
size: NA
J: TRBJ1-1
length: 13

DNA: TGCAGTGCTAGAGTCTCCCACGAGCAGTACTTC
CDR3: CSARVSHEQYF
D: NA
V: TRBV20-1
size: many
J: TRBJ2-7
length: 11

DNA: TGTGCCAGCAGCCAGTCCGGACAGGGCCTTCCACCCCTCCACTTT
CDR3: CASSQSGQGLPPLHF
D: TRBD1
V: TRBV28
size: many
J: TRBJ1-6
length: 15

DNA: TGTGCCACCAGTGATGGGGGGACAGCCAGCTATGGCTACACCTTC
CDR3: CATSDGGTASYGYTF
D: TRBD1
V: TRBV24-1
size: many
J: TRBJ1-2
length: 15

DNA: TGTGCCTCCCCGAGGGGGGCAAGGAATGAAAAACTGTTTTTT
CDR3: CASPRGARNEKLFF
D: NA
V: TRBV24-1
size: once
J: TRBJ1-4
length: 14

DNA: TGCAGTGCTATCCGACCCGGGACAGGGAACTACGAGCAGTACTTC
CDR3: CSAIRPGTGNYEQYF
D: TRBD1
V: TRBV20-1
size: NA
J: TRBJ2-7
length: 15

DNA: TGTGCCAGCAGTAGGGACAGTCGGTATGGCTACACCTTC
CDR3: CASSRDSRYGYTF
D: TRBD1
V: TRBV28
size: many
J: TRBJ1-2
length: 13

DNA: TGTGCCAGCTTGGGGAGGGGAGGTTACGAGCAGTACTTC
CDR3: CASLGRGGYEQYF
D: TRBD2
V: TRBV6-5
size: many
J: TRBJ2-7
length: 13

DNA: TGTGCCAGCAGCCCCTTCACAGGGTATGGCTACACCTTC
CDR3: CASSPFTGYGYTF
D: NA
V: TRBV5-5
size: many
J: TRBJ1-2
length: 13

DNA: TGTGCCACCAGCAGCGGACAGGGGAATTCACCCCTCCACTTT
CDR3: CATSSGQGNSPLHF
D: TRBD1
V: TRBV15
size: NA
J: TRBJ1-6
length: 14

DNA: TGTGCCACCAGCAGCCAGACCGTGCGGGGCACTGAAGCTTTCTTT
CDR3: CATSSQTVRGTEAFF
D: NA
V: TRBV15
size: NA
J: TRBJ1-1
length: 15

DNA: TGTGCCAGCAGCCAGGGGACAGTTACTGAAGCTTTCTTT
CDR3: CASSQGTVTEAFF
D: TRBD1
V: TRBV4-2
size: many
J: TRBJ1-1
length: 13

DNA: TGTGCCAGCACCGAAGGAAGGGGACAGTACTTC
CDR3: CASTEGRGQYF
D: NA
V: TRBV7-8
size: NA
J: TRBJ2-5
length: 11

DNA: TGTGCCATCAGTCGGACAGGGTTGGTAGGTCAGCCCCAGCATTTT
CDR3: CAISRTGLVGQPQHF
D: TRBD1
V: TRBV6-6
size: NA
J: TRBJ1-5
length: 15